This entry describes one T cell receptor (beta chain). The table came from immunoSEQ multiplex PCR; TCRdb's copy has only in-frame clones and leaves some out. The top ten clones hold 2.3% of a sample with about 270,000 clones, about nine tenths of them seen once. Recruits, aged about 18 to 100 years, lived in 20 to 30 US areas. Clinical history reported by participants formed the basis on which cohorts were assigned. This entry belongs to a study of blood T cell repertoires in COVID-19. On the study more broadly: The study drew acute and convalescent COVID-19 samples from the United States, Italy and Spain. In each case, the material was cDNA or gDNA derived from T cells, B-cell-depleted T cells, or PBMCs.

The CDR3 has 13 residues. Deletions cut 5 bases from V and 6 bases from J, with 10 bases between. The chain couples TRBV12-3 or TRBV12-4 to TRBJ2-2; D is possibly TRBD1 (6 bases). The sequenced sample was PBMCs or T cells enriched from blood (not recorded which). The TCR sequence derives from a woman in her forties with acute COVID-19. CDR3 region: CASSERQAGELFF. The CDR3 DNA sequence: TGTGCCAGCAGTGAAAGACAGGCCGGGGAGCTGTTTTTT.